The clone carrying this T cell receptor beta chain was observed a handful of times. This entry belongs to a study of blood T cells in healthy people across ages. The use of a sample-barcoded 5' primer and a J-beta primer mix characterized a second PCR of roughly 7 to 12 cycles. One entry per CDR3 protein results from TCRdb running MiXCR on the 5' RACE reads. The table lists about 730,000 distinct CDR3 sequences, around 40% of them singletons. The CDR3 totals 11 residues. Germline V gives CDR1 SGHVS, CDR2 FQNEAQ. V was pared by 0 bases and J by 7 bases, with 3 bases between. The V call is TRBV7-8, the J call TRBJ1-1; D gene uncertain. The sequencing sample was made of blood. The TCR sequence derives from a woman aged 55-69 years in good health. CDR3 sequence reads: CASSLAREAFF. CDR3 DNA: TGTGCCAGCAGCTTAGCGCGTGAAGCTTTCTTT.